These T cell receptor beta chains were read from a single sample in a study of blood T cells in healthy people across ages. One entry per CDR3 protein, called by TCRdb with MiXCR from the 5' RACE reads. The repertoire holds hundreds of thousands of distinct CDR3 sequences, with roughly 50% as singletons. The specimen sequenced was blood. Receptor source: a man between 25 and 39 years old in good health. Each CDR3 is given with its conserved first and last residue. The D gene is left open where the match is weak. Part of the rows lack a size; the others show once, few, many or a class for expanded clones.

CDR3nt: TGTGCCAGCAGCCTTCCACCTGCGGGGGGAAGAGCGACCCAGTACTTC
CDR3aa: CASSLPPAGGRATQYF
v_gene: TRBV5-6
d_gene: TRBD2
abundance: .
j_gene: TRBJ2-5

CDR3nt: TGTGCCAGCAGCTGGGGGACTGGACAGGTCAGCACAGATACGCAGTATTTT
CDR3aa: CASSWGTGQVSTDTQYF
v_gene: TRBV7-2
d_gene: .
abundance: .
j_gene: TRBJ2-3

CDR3nt: TGTGCCACCAGTGACCCGACAGGGGGCAACACAGATACGCAGTATTTT
CDR3aa: CATSDPTGGNTDTQYF
v_gene: TRBV24-1
d_gene: TRBD1
abundance: .
j_gene: TRBJ2-3

CDR3nt: TGCAGTGCTAGGATGGGGGGCACCGGGGAGCTGTTTTTT
CDR3aa: CSARMGGTGELFF
v_gene: TRBV20-1
d_gene: .
abundance: .
j_gene: TRBJ2-2

CDR3nt: TGTGCCAGCAGGGCCGGGACTAGCGGTTACAATGAGCAGTACTTC
CDR3aa: CASRAGTSGYNEQYF
v_gene: TRBV6-5
d_gene: TRBD2
abundance: .
j_gene: TRBJ2-7

CDR3nt: TGTGCCAGCAGTTTATATAAGACTAACTACGAGCAGTACTTC
CDR3aa: CASSLYKTNYEQYF
v_gene: TRBV27
d_gene: .
abundance: .
j_gene: TRBJ2-7

CDR3nt: TGTGCCAGCAGCTTTAAGAGCAGCGGGGAGTCCAATTCACCCCTCCACTTT
CDR3aa: CASSFKSSGESNSPLHF
v_gene: TRBV7-8
d_gene: .
abundance: .
j_gene: TRBJ1-6

CDR3nt: TGCAGCGCAAAGTCCCCGGGACTAGCGGGACGTGGCGAGCAGTACTTC
CDR3aa: CSAKSPGLAGRGEQYF
v_gene: TRBV29-1
d_gene: TRBD2
abundance: few
j_gene: TRBJ2-7

CDR3nt: TGTGCCAGCAGCCAAGCGGGAGGGAACACAGATACGCAGTATTTT
CDR3aa: CASSQAGGNTDTQYF
v_gene: TRBV5-4
d_gene: TRBD2
abundance: .
j_gene: TRBJ2-3

CDR3nt: TGCGCCAGCAGACGACGGGGAAATTCACCCCTCCACTTT
CDR3aa: CASRRRGNSPLHF
v_gene: TRBV2
d_gene: .
abundance: .
j_gene: TRBJ1-6

CDR3nt: TGTGCTAGCAGGGCAGGGATCGAGCAGTACTTC
CDR3aa: CASRAGIEQYF
v_gene: TRBV27
d_gene: .
abundance: .
j_gene: TRBJ2-7

CDR3nt: TGCAGTGCTCCGACAGGGGGAACCTACAATGAGCAGTTCTTC
CDR3aa: CSAPTGGTYNEQFF
v_gene: TRBV20-1
d_gene: TRBD1
abundance: .
j_gene: TRBJ2-1

CDR3nt: TGTGCCAGCAGCCATCGGCGGGGGTACCAAGAGACCCAGTACTTC
CDR3aa: CASSHRRGYQETQYF
v_gene: TRBV3-1
d_gene: TRBD2
abundance: few
j_gene: TRBJ2-5

CDR3nt: TGCGCCAGCAGCCAAGTTTGCATAGCGGGAGGACGGAATGAGCAGTTCTTC
CDR3aa: CASSQVCIAGGRNEQFF
v_gene: TRBV4-1
d_gene: TRBD2
abundance: .
j_gene: TRBJ2-1

CDR3nt: TGTGCCAGCAACCCGACCGGGACATCGGGGGAAAATCTGTTTTTT
CDR3aa: CASNPTGTSGENLFF
v_gene: TRBV6-2/TRBV6-3
d_gene: .
abundance: .
j_gene: TRBJ1-4

CDR3nt: TGCGCCAGCAGCTATGGACGGGACAGCCCGTACAATGAGCAGTTCTTC
CDR3aa: CASSYGRDSPYNEQFF
v_gene: TRBV5-1
d_gene: TRBD1
abundance: once
j_gene: TRBJ2-1

CDR3nt: TGTGCCAGCAGTGAAGGGGTTACCGGAGGCTATGGCTACACCTTC
CDR3aa: CASSEGVTGGYGYTF
v_gene: TRBV6-1
d_gene: .
abundance: .
j_gene: TRBJ1-2

CDR3nt: TGTGCCAGCAGCAAATGGCGGGGGAGGACAGGGAATGTAGGCTCCTACAATGAGCAGTTCTTC
CDR3aa: CASSKWRGRTGNVGSYNEQFF
v_gene: TRBV21-1
d_gene: .
abundance: .
j_gene: TRBJ2-1

CDR3nt: TGTGCCAGCAGTTATAGCTACAGGAGCTACGAGCAGTACTTC
CDR3aa: CASSYSYRSYEQYF
v_gene: TRBV6-2/TRBV6-3
d_gene: .
abundance: many
j_gene: TRBJ2-7

CDR3nt: TGTGCCAGCAGGAACACAGTCTCCTACGAGCAGTACTTC
CDR3aa: CASRNTVSYEQYF
v_gene: TRBV12-3/TRBV12-4
d_gene: .
abundance: few
j_gene: TRBJ2-7

CDR3nt: TGTGCCAGCAACCTCGGGCCGGGACAGGGGGACTATGGCTACACCTTC
CDR3aa: CASNLGPGQGDYGYTF
v_gene: TRBV6-6
d_gene: TRBD1
abundance: .
j_gene: TRBJ1-2

CDR3nt: TGTGCCGGCAGTCCTGCCGGGACTAGCGGTTCCTACGAGCAGTACTTC
CDR3aa: CAGSPAGTSGSYEQYF
v_gene: TRBV13
d_gene: TRBD2
abundance: .
j_gene: TRBJ2-7

CDR3nt: TGTGCCAGCAGACTAGGGACATCCCAAGAGACCCAGTACTTC
CDR3aa: CASRLGTSQETQYF
v_gene: TRBV7-9
d_gene: .
abundance: .
j_gene: TRBJ2-5

CDR3nt: TGTGCCAGCAGCTTCGGGGAGCGCTACGAGCAGTACTTC
CDR3aa: CASSFGERYEQYF
v_gene: TRBV7-2
d_gene: .
abundance: .
j_gene: TRBJ2-7

CDR3nt: TGTGCCAGCCGAAGGACCCTAGCGGGGGACGGGGGTGAGCAGTTCTTC
CDR3aa: CASRRTLAGDGGEQFF
v_gene: TRBV2
d_gene: TRBD2
abundance: .
j_gene: TRBJ2-1

CDR3nt: TGTGCCAGCAGTCGGACCCACGGAATTAGCTCCTACGAGCAGTACTTC
CDR3aa: CASSRTHGISSYEQYF
v_gene: TRBV12-3/TRBV12-4
d_gene: .
abundance: few
j_gene: TRBJ2-7

CDR3nt: TGTGCCAGCAGCTCCGGACCCGGGAATGAAAAACTGTTTTTT
CDR3aa: CASSSGPGNEKLFF
v_gene: TRBV7-8
d_gene: .
abundance: few
j_gene: TRBJ1-4

CDR3nt: TGTGCCAGCAGCAAAATCCCCGAGGGTGGAAAGTACTACGAGCAGTACTTC
CDR3aa: CASSKIPEGGKYYEQYF
v_gene: TRBV21-1
d_gene: .
abundance: .
j_gene: TRBJ2-7

CDR3nt: TGTGCCAGCAGCAGTTACCTCTCCTACGAGCAGTACTTC
CDR3aa: CASSSYLSYEQYF
v_gene: TRBV7-2
d_gene: .
abundance: many
j_gene: TRBJ2-7

CDR3nt: TGCGCCAGCAGCTTACTAGCGGGCGGTGACACAGATACGCAGTATTTT
CDR3aa: CASSLLAGGDTDTQYF
v_gene: TRBV5-1
d_gene: TRBD2
abundance: .
j_gene: TRBJ2-3

CDR3nt: TGCAGCGTTGAATTAGGCGGACAACCTTACGAGCAGTACTTC
CDR3aa: CSVELGGQPYEQYF
v_gene: TRBV29-1
d_gene: .
abundance: .
j_gene: TRBJ2-7

CDR3nt: TGCAGCGTTGTCGGACAGGGTGGGGTAAATAACTATGGCTACACCTTC
CDR3aa: CSVVGQGGVNNYGYTF
v_gene: TRBV29-1
d_gene: TRBD1
abundance: .
j_gene: TRBJ1-2